The 22 T cell receptor beta chains below were found in one sample sequenced in a study of beta chain features in type 1 diabetes. Notes on the study in general: In every one of the four CD4+ subsets, TCRB CDR3s were moderately but significantly shorter in Type 1 diabetes patients.

No antigen has been identified for these receptors. Expressed TCRB transcripts were sequenced because the entire RNA isolate underwent reverse transcription. TCRdb keeps only in-frame clones here, not all; method: immunoSEQ multiplex PCR. This sample has 95,000 to 110,000 clones, with over 25% found just once. Sequencing was done on a sample of central memory CD4+ T cells from blood. The receptors shown here come from a woman between 18 and 29 years old with type 1 diabetes.

Comments on this clone: This CDR3 is also generated by other DNA sequences in the sample. The chain links TRBV11-2 to TRBJ1-2; no firm D call. From germline, CDR1 is SGHAT and CDR2 FQNNGV. The CDR3 covers 11 residues. V was trimmed by 4 bases and J by 7 bases, leaving 7 bases between them. CDR3 nucleotides: TGTGCCAGCAGCTCGGGATTTGGCTACACCTTC. This translates into CASSSGFGYTF.

Many counts were recorded for this clone. This chain connects TRBV9 to TRBJ2-4; 7 bases match TRBD1. V was pared by 4 bases and J by 0 bases, with 7 bases of the junction left unmatched. The germline CDR1 and CDR2 sequences are SGDLS and YYNGEE. There are 16 residues in the CDR3. CDR3 sequence reads: CASSIGTDRAKNIQYF. The CDR3 region has the DNA TGTGCCAGCAGCATAGGGACAGATCGAGCCAAAAACATTCAGTACTTC.

This clone was detected only a few times. The gene calls are TRBV10-3 and TRBJ2-2; TRBD2 aligns across 9 bases. Germline-derived CDR1 and CDR2 are ENHRY and SYGVKD. CDR3 length equals 17 residues. The V and J ends lost 4 bases and 5 bases, in that order; junction bases with no gene match: 11. CDR3 nucleotide sequence: TGTGCCATCAGTGGGGGCGAGAGAGCGGGAGGAACCGGGGAGCTGTTTTTT. Translation: CAISGGERAGGTGELFF.

This clone has only a few counts. V usage is TRBV19 and J usage is TRBJ1-3; D may be TRBD1 (5 bases). The germline V and J ends were trimmed by 8 bases and 4 bases, with 12 bases remaining between them. The V gene's germline CDR1 is LNHDA and CDR2 SQIVND (reference sequence). The CDR3 is 13 residues long. CDR3 DNA sequence: TGTGCCAGTGGCGCGGGGCTAGGAAACACCATATATTTT. Protein product: CASGAGLGNTIYF.

This clone appeared many times. CDR3 bases: TGTGCCTGGAGTGGACAAAATCAGCCCCAGCATTTT. Translation gives CAWSGQNQPQHF. The gene calls are TRBV30 and TRBJ1-5; the D is unclear. V was shortened by 1 base and J by 4 bases, with 5 bases between the two germline ends. Germline CDR1 and CDR2: GTSNPN and SVGIG (reference sequence). The CDR3 spans 12 residues.

The chain carries TRBV5-1 and TRBJ2-1; 11 bases are shared with TRBD2. The junction had 10 bases not matched to a gene; V was cut back by 0 bases and J by 5 bases. Germline values: CDR1 SGHRS, CDR2 YFSETQ. The CDR3 contains 18 residues. In nucleotides, the CDR3 is TGCGCCAGCAGCTTGGAACTAGCGGGAGTCCCAAACCACAATGAGCAGTTCTTC. This translates into CASSLELAGVPNHNEQFF.

This clone has just a few counts. The chain is built from TRBV6-6 and TRBJ2-2, with TRBD1 as a possible D gene (6 bases). The germline gives CDR1 MNHNY, CDR2 SVGAGI (reference sequence). The ends were cut back, 8 bases at V and 3 bases at J, with 10 bases in the middle. The CDR3 loop spans 13 amino acids. CDR3 in DNA: TGTGCCAGCCGGGACACCTACACCGGGGAGCTGTTTTTT. Translating gives CASRDTYTGELFF.

The gene calls are TRBV19 and TRBJ1-1; D not certain. This CDR3 contains 16 residues. V was trimmed by 0 bases and J by 1 base, leaving 12 bases between them. Germline CDR1 is LNHDA and CDR2 is SQIVND (reference sequence). CDR3 in DNA: TGTGCCAGTAGTATAGATCTGTTTGCAGGGAACACTGAAGCTTTCTTT. Its protein product is CASSIDLFAGNTEAFF.

The CDR3: CASSVLGAVMEQYF. CDR3 DNA sequence: TGTGCCAGTAGCGTGCTAGGGGCGGTGATGGAGCAGTACTTC. This chain uses TRBV19 with TRBJ2-7, with D perhaps matching TRBD1 (5 bases). The V and J ends lost 6 bases and 7 bases respectively, with 19 bases between them. CDR1 is LNHDA, CDR2 SQIVND, per germline (reference sequence). The CDR3 is made up of 14 amino acids.

Regarding this clone: This specimen includes other DNA sequences encoding the same CDR3. The V call is TRBV30, the J call TRBJ1-1; D is possibly TRBD1 (6 bases). The CDR3 spans 13 residues. The V end was cut by 5 bases, the J end by 2 bases, with 12 bases between. CDR1 and CDR2 from the germline V gene are GTSNPN and SVGIG (reference sequence). Here the CDR3 reads CAWSSTGNTEAFF. The CDR3 coding sequence is TGTGCCTGGTCCTCGACAGGAAACACTGAAGCTTTCTTT.

This chain links TRBV5-4 with TRBJ2-1, with 11 bases aligning to TRBD1. The CDR3 loop spans 14 amino acids. V gave up 7 bases and J gave up 9 bases; unmatched junction bases: 9. Germline V gene lookup returns CDR1 SGHNT and CDR2 YYREEE (reference sequence). CDR3 region: CASRGQGVSGEQFF. The CDR3 DNA reads TGTGCCAGCCGGGGACAGGGGGTATCTGGTGAGCAGTTCTTC.

CDR3 nucleotides: TGCGCCAGCAGCTTGGCCCCTGGACAGGGTTTATTTGGCTACACCTTC. Translating it yields CASSLAPGQGLFGYTF. The chain is built from TRBV5-1 and TRBJ1-2; 8 positions agree with TRBD1. The CDR3 runs to 16 residues. The germline V gene encodes CDR1 SGHRS and CDR2 YFSETQ. The J segment lost 7 bases and the V segment lost 0 bases, leaving 11 bases of the junction unmatched.

This clone was seen at least ten times. V usage is TRBV18 and J usage is TRBJ2-7; a possible D gene is TRBD2 (5 bases). Germline lookup yields CDR1 KGHSH and CDR2 LQKENI. With 3 bases removed from V and 3 bases from J, the gap between germline ends came to 6 bases. The CDR3 consists of 12 residues. The CDR3 here is CASSPGSYEQYF. CDR3 in DNA: TGTGCCAGCTCACCGGGGAGCTACGAGCAGTACTTC.

The CDR3 is CATSRGLALAGANEQFF. The DNA of the CDR3 is TGTGCCACCAGCAGAGGATTGGCCCTAGCGGGAGCCAATGAGCAGTTCTTC. The rearrangement links TRBV15 to TRBJ2-1; 10 positions match TRBD2. Germline V gives CDR1 LNHNV, CDR2 YYDKDF (reference sequence). CDR3 size: 17 residues. J gave up 6 bases and V 1 base, and 9 bases lay outside the gene matches. The full variable domain, its missing parts supplied by reference TRBV15 and TRBJ2-1, is DAMVIQNPRYQVTQFGKPVTLSCSQTLNHNVMYWYQQKSSQAPKLLFHYYDKDFNNEADTPDNFQSRRPNTSFCFLDIRSPGLGDTAMYLCATSRGLALAGANEQFFGPGTRLTVL.

This clone was counted many times. This chain links TRBV30 with TRBJ2-1; TRBD2 is a possible D gene (5 bases). The germline V gene has CDR1 GTSNPN and CDR2 SVGIG (reference sequence). V lost 1 base, J lost 10 bases, and 11 bases lay in between. The CDR3 contains 12 residues. The CDR3 nucleotides are TGTGCCTGGAGTGACTCCCCGGGGGAGCAGTTCTTC. It is translated as CAWSDSPGEQFF.

The chain links TRBV30 to TRBJ1-2; D may be TRBD1 (5 bases). CDR1 is GTSNPN and CDR2 is SVGIG in the germline V gene (reference sequence). Trimming removed 2 bases at V and 1 base at J, with 11 bases between. The CDR3 is 14 residues long. CDR3 bases: TGTGCCTGGAGTCCGACAGCCCTTAACTATGGCTACACCTTC. It yields the protein CAWSPTALNYGYTF.

The chain couples TRBV11-2 to TRBJ2-3, with a tentative D call TRBD1 (6 bases). The CDR3 runs 15 residues. Germline lookup yields CDR1 SGHAT and CDR2 FQNNGV. Between the trimmed V and J ends, which lost 5 bases and 0 bases, there was a span of 12 bases. This chain's CDR3 is CASSPGTTSTDTQYF. In DNA form, the CDR3 reads TGTGCCAGCAGCCCCGGGACAACTAGCACAGATACGCAGTATTTT.

A single count supports this clone. The chain has TRBV19 and TRBJ1-5, with TRBD1 matching over 7 bases. The CDR3 spans 16 residues. Germline CDR1 reads LNHDA; CDR2 reads SQIVND (reference sequence). The junction had 9 bases not matched to a gene; V was cut back by 6 bases and J by 1 base. The chain's CDR3 is CASRHPRDSSNQPQHF. The CDR3, as DNA: TGTGCCAGTAGACACCCCCGGGACAGCAGCAATCAGCCCCAGCATTTT.

V usage is TRBV18 and J usage is TRBJ1-2; the match to TRBD1 covers 7 bases. CDR1 is KGHSH, CDR2 LQKENI, per germline. The CDR3 is 13 amino acids. The junction had 2 bases not matched to a gene; V was cut back by 3 bases and J by 4 bases. CDR3 residues: CASSPGQLYGYTF. As DNA, the CDR3 is TGTGCCAGCTCACCGGGACAGCTCTATGGCTACACCTTC.

This clone was counted between two and nine times. The chain employs TRBV6-5 and TRBJ2-5; 13 bases agree with TRBD2. From germline, CDR1 is MNHEY and CDR2 SVGAGI. There are 15 residues in the CDR3. With V trimmed by 8 bases and J by 0 bases, 3 bases remained unmatched. CDR3 loop: CASGGTSGNQETQYF. The CDR3 nucleotides are TGTGCCAGCGGGGGGACTAGCGGGAACCAAGAGACCCAGTACTTC.

The chain uses TRBV5-1 and TRBJ2-1, with TRBD1 matching 7 bases. This CDR3 contains 13 residues. Germline V gives CDR1 SGHRS, CDR2 YFSETQ. V lost 4 bases and J lost 12; bases outside the gene matches: 10. The CDR3 DNA reads TGCGCCAGCAGCCCCAGGGACAGCCCGGGGCAGTTCTTC. Translated, it gives CASSPRDSPGQFF.

The rearrangement links TRBV2 to TRBJ2-3, with TRBD2 identical over 7 bases. The V gene end was trimmed by 7 bases and the J gene end by 5 bases; junction bases not matched to a gene: 9. This CDR3 comprises 14 residues. The germline V gene has CDR1 SNHLY and CDR2 FYNNEI. The CDR3 reads CASNGGRGEDTQYF. In DNA form, the CDR3 reads TGTGCCAGCAATGGGGGGAGGGGAGAAGATACGCAGTATTTT.